The next 13 T cell receptor beta chains were all read from a single sample in a study of T cells after somatic rescue of genetic block. The repertoire was sequenced with immunoSEQ multiplex PCR; TCRdb's copy has only in-frame clones and lacks some. The sample yields 55,000 to 75,000 clones, 85% to 95% seen once. The specimen sequenced was peripheral blood mononuclear cells (PBMCs). The receptors were gathered from a man in his forties.

The genes are TRBV7-8 and TRBJ2-7; 12 bases agree with TRBD1. Trimming at V came to 4 bases and at J to 7 bases, leaving 8 bases not matched to a gene. In germline, CDR1 is SGHVS, CDR2 FQNEAQ. The CDR3 contains 15 residues. CDR3 sequence: CASSSRDRGRREQYF. CDR3 DNA: TGTGCCAGCAGCTCCCGGGACAGGGGGCGTCGGGAGCAGTACTTC.

The rearrangement joins TRBV13 to TRBJ2-7; D may be TRBD2 (5 bases). Germline V gene sequence: CDR1 PRHDT, CDR2 FYEKMQ (reference sequence). This CDR3 has 13 residues. Trimming took off 5 bases at V and 5 bases at J, with 13 bases between the two ends. In nucleotides, the CDR3 is TGTGCCAGCAGCCCGTCGGGATGGCACGAGCAGTACTTC. Protein: CASSPSGWHEQYF. The full variable domain, with the rest looked up from reference TRBV13 and TRBJ2-7, is AAGVIQSPRHLIKEKRETATLKCYPIPRHDTVYWYQQGPGQDPQFLISFYEKMQSDKGSIPDRFSAQQFSDYHSELNMSSLELGDSALYFCASSPSGWHEQYFGPGTRLTVT.

The CDR3 DNA is TGTGCCAGCAGAACCGACATCTACAATCAGCCCCAGCATTTT. Residues: CASRTDIYNQPQHF. The chain links TRBV28 to TRBJ1-5; D is unresolved. This CDR3 comprises 14 residues. Germline V gene sequence: CDR1 MDHEN, CDR2 SYDVKM. Trimming removed 6 bases from V and 3 bases from J, with 12 bases in between.

The V call is TRBV7-2, the J call TRBJ1-2; D unclear. The V gene lost 2 bases and the J gene lost 6 bases, with 16 bases spanning the gap. The CDR3 runs to 15 residues. CDR1 and CDR2 from the germline V gene are SGHTA and FQGNSA. The CDR3, as DNA: TGTGCCAGCAGCTTAACGAGGGTTAAACTAGATGGCTACACCTTC. It encodes CASSLTRVKLDGYTF.

Only a few counts were recorded for this clone. The chain has TRBV4-1 and TRBJ1-5; a possible D gene is TRBD1 (5 bases). The CDR3 runs to 18 residues. V lost 2 bases to trimming and J lost 1 base, with 18 bases between them. CDR1 is MGHRA, CDR2 YSYEKL, per germline. DNA of the CDR3: TGCGCCAGCAGCCAACACGAGGCAGGGTCGGTGAGCAATCAGCCCCAGCATTTT. Translated: CASSQHEAGSVSNQPQHF.

The chain carries TRBV19 and TRBJ2-7; TRBD2 aligns across 13 bases. The CDR3 loop spans 16 amino acids. With 5 bases clipped from V and 6 bases from J, the junction kept 10 bases outside the gene matches. Germline assignment: CDR1 LNHDA and CDR2 SQIVND (reference sequence). CDR3 nucleotide sequence: TGTGCCAGTAGTGGGACTAGCGGGGCGAGCCCTCGCGAGCAGTACTTC. This gives the protein CASSGTSGASPREQYF.

For the CDR3, the DNA is TGCGCCAGCAGCCAAGCCTTTGGGGGCCGAAACACTGAAGCTTTCTTT. This encodes CASSQAFGGRNTEAFF. The rearrangement links TRBV4-1 to TRBJ1-1, with D perhaps matching TRBD1 (6 bases). The CDR3 is 16 amino acids. CDR1 MGHRA and CDR2 YSYEKL come from the germline V gene. With 1 base removed from V and 2 bases from J, the gap between germline ends came to 14 bases.

J is TRBJ2-3 and V is TRBV15; 14 bases fit TRBD2. Trimming cost V 1 base and J 5 bases; bases outside gene matches: 5. The CDR3 has 17 residues. Germline V gene data show CDR1 as LNHNV and CDR2 as YYDKDF (reference sequence). The CDR3 region has the DNA TGTGCCACCAGCAGAGGAGGGACTAGCGGGAGAAGAGATACGCAGTATTTT. It codes for CATSRGGTSGRRDTQYF.

The V gene is TRBV2, the J gene TRBJ1-2; weak D call: TRBD1 (6 bases). The germline CDR1 and CDR2 sequences are SNHLY and FYNNEI. Trimming stripped 9 bases from V and 6 bases from J, with 11 bases between. CDR3 length: 11 residues. CDR3 amino acids: CARVGGHGYTF. The CDR3 DNA reads as TGTGCCAGAGTCGGGGGGCATGGCTACACCTTC.

This clone was counted a single time. The chain joins TRBV2 to TRBJ2-3; D could derive from TRBD1 or TRBD2 (6 bases each). With 7 bases removed from V and 3 bases from J, the gap between germline ends came to 14 bases. Germline-derived CDR1 and CDR2 are SNHLY and FYNNEI. This CDR3 comprises 14 residues. This CDR3 reads CASKGEAGTDTQYF. The DNA of the CDR3 is TGTGCCAGCAAGGGGGAGGCGGGTACAGATACGCAGTATTTT.

The chain joins TRBV2 to TRBJ2-5; D uncertain. Looked up from germline, CDR1 is SNHLY and CDR2 is FYNNEI. Trimming cost V 6 bases and J 5 bases, with 13 bases left between them. The CDR3 is made up of 13 amino acids. The CDR3: CASSAAPMETQYF. The CDR3 DNA reads TGTGCCAGCAGCGCCGCTCCGATGGAGACCCAGTACTTC.

V gene TRBV7-9 combines with J gene TRBJ2-1; D perhaps matches TRBD2 (6 bases). V lost 5 bases to trimming and J lost 9 bases, with 20 bases between them. The germline gives CDR1 SEHNR, CDR2 FQNEAQ (reference sequence). This CDR3 has 15 residues. CDR3 coding DNA: TGTGCCAGCAGCCCTCCGGCACGGGGACTCGTTGAGCAGTTCTTC. Protein sequence: CASSPPARGLVEQFF.

This clone was observed a single time. This rearrangement joins TRBV7-8 to TRBJ1-1, with 9 bases matching TRBD1. V lost 4 bases, J lost 5 bases, and 5 bases stayed unmatched. CDR1 is SGHVS, CDR2 FQNEAQ, per germline. The CDR3 has 14 residues. CDR3 region: CASSSYRGRTEAFF. The DNA of the CDR3 is TGTGCCAGCAGCTCCTACAGGGGGCGGACTGAAGCTTTCTTT.